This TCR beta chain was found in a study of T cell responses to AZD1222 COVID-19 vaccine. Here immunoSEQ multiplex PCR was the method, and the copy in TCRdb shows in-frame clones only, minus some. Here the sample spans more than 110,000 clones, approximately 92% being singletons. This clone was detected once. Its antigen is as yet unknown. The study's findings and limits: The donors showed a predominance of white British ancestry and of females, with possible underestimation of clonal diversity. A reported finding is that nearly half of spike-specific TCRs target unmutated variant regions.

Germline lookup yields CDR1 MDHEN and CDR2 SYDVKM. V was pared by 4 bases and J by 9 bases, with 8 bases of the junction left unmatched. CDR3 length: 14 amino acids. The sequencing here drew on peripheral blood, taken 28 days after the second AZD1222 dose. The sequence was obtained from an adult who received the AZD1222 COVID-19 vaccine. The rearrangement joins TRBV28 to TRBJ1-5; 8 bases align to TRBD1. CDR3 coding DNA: TGTGCCAGCAGTTCAGGACAGGGTATTTTGCCCCAGCATTTT. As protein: CASSSGQGILPQHF.